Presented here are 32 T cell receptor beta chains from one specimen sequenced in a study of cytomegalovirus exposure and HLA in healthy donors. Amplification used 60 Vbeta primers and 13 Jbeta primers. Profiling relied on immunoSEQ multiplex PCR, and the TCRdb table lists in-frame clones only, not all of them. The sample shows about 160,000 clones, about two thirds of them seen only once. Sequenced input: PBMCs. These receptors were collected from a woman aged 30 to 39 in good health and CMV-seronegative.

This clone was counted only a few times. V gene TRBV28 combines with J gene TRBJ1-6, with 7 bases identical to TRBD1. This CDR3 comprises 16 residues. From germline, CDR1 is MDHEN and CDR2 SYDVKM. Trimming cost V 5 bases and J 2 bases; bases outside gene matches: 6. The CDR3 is CASSLNRGPYNSPLHF. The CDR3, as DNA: TGTGCCAGCAGTCTAAACAGGGGCCCCTATAATTCACCCCTCCACTTT.

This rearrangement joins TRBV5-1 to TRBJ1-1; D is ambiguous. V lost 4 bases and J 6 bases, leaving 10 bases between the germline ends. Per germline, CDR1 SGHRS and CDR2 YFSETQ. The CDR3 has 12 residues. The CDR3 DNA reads TGCGCCAGCAGCCTAGGCCGTTCTGAAGCTTTCTTT. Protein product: CASSLGRSEAFF.

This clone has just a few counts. CDR3 coding DNA: TGTGCCAGTAGTACCGACAGGGGGGGGGCTGAAGCTTTCTTT. Translation: CASSTDRGGAEAFF. The chain has TRBV19 and TRBJ1-1; TRBD1 matches 9 bases. V was clipped by 4 bases and J by 6 bases; unmatched bases: 6. Germline CDR1 is LNHDA and CDR2 is SQIVND (reference sequence). The CDR3 is made up of 14 amino acids. Supplemented by reference TRBV19 and TRBJ1-1, the full variable domain reads DGGITQSPKYLFRKEGQNVTLSCEQNLNHDAMYWYRQDPGQGLRLIYYSQIVNDFQKGDIAEGYSVSREKKESFPLTVTSAQKNPTAFYLCASSTDRGGAEAFFGQGTRLTVV.

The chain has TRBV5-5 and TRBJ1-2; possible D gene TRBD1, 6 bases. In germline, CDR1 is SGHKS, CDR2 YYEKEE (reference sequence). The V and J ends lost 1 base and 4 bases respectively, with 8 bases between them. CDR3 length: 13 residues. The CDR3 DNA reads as TGTGCCAGCAGCTTGACAGGGTCCTATGGCTACACCTTC. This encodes CASSLTGSYGYTF.

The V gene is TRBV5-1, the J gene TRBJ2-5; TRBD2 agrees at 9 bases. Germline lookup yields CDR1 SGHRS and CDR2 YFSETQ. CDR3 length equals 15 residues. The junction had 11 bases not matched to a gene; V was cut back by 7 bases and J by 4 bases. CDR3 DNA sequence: TGCGCCAGCGGGCCTAGCGGGACCTCTTCAGAGACCCAGTACTTC. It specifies CASGPSGTSSETQYF.

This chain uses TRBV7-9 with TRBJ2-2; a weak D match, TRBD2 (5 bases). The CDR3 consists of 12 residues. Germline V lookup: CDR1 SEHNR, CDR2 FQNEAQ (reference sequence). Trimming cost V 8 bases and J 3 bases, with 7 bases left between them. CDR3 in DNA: TGTGCCAGCCTGAGGGACACCGGGGAGCTGTTTTTT. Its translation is CASLRDTGELFF. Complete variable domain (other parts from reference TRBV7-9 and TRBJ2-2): DTGVSQNPRHKITKRGQNVTFRCDPISEHNRLYWYRQTLGQGPEFLTYFQNEAQLEKSRLLSDRFSAERPKGSFSTLEIQRTEQGDSAMYLCASLRDTGELFFGEGSRLTVL.

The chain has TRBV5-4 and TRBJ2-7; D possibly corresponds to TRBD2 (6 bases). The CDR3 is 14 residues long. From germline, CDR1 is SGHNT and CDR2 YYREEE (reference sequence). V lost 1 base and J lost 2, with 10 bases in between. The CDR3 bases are TGTGCCAGCAGCTTGTCGGGGGATACCTACGAGCAGTACTTC. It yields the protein CASSLSGDTYEQYF.

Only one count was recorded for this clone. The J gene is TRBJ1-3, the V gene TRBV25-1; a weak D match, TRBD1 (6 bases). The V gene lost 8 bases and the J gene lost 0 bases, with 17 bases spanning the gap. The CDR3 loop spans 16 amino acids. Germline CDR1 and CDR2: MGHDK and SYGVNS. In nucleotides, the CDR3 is TGTGCCAGCGGGGAGACAGGTAGACACTCTGGAAACACCATATATTTT. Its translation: CASGETGRHSGNTIYF.

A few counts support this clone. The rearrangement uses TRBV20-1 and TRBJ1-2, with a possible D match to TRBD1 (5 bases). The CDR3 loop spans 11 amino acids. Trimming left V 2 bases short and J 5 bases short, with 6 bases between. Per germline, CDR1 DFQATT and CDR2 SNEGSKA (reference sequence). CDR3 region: CSARPGYGYTF. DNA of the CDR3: TGCAGTGCTAGACCAGGGTATGGCTACACCTTC.

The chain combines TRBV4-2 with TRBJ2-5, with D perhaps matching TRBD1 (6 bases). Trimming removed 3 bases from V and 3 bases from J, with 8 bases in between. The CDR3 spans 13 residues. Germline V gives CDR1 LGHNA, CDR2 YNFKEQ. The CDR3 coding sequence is TGTGCCAGCAGCCAGGGACAAGAAGAGACCCAGTACTTC. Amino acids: CASSQGQEETQYF.

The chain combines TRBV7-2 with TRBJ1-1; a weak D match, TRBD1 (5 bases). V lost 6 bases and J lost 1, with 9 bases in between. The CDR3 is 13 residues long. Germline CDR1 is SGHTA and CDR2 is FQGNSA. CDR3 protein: CASSPDTNTEAFF. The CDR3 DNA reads TGTGCCAGCAGTCCGGACACGAACACTGAAGCTTTCTTT. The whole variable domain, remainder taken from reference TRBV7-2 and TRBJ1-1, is GAGVSQSPSNKVTEKGKDVELRCDPISGHTALYWYRQSLGQGLEFLIYFQGNSAPDKSGLPSDRFSAERTGGSVSTLTIQRTQQEDSAVYLCASSPDTNTEAFFGQGTRLTVV.

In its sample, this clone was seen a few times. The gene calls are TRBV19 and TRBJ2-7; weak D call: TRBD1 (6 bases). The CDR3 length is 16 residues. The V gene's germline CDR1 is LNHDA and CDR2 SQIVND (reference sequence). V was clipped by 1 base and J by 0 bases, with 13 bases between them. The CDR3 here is CASSIVGGLSSYEQYF. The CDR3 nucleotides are TGTGCCAGTAGTATAGTAGGGGGTCTAAGCTCCTACGAGCAGTACTTC.

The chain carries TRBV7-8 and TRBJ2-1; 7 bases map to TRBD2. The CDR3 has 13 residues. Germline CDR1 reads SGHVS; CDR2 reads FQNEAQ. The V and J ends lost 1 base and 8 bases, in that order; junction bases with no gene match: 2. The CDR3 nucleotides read TGTGCCAGCAGCTTAGAGCGGGACCATGAGCAGTTCTTC. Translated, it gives CASSLERDHEQFF.

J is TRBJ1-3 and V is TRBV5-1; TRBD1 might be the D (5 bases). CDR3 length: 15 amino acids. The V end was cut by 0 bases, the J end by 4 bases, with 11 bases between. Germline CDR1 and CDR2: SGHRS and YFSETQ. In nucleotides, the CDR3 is TGCGCCAGCAGCTTGGCCGCGTCAGGGGGAAACACCATATATTTT. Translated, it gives CASSLAASGGNTIYF.

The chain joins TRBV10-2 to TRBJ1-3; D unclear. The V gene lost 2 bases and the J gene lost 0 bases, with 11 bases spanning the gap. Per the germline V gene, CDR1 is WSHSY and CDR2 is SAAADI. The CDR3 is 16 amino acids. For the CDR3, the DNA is TGCGCCAGCAGTGAGGCGGGTCACCGCTCTGGAAACACCATATATTTT. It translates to CASSEAGHRSGNTIYF.

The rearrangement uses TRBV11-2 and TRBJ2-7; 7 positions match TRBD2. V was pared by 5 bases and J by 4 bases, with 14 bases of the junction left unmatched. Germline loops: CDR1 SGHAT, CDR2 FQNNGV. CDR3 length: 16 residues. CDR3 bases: TGTGCCAGCAGCGCCCTTGGGGGGGTAGGTGCTTACGAGCAGTACTTC. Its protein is CASSALGGVGAYEQYF.

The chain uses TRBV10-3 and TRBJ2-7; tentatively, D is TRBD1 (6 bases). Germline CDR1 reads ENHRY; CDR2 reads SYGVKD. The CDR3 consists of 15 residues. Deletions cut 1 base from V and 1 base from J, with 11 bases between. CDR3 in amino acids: CAISELTGDSYEQYF. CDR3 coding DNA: TGTGCCATCAGTGAGTTGACAGGCGATTCCTACGAGCAGTACTTC.

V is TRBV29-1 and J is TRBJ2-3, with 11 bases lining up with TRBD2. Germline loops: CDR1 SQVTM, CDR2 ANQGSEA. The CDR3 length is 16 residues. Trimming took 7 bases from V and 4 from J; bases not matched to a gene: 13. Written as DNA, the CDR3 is TGCAGCGCCGGATTAATAGCGGGAGGGCGTGCAGATACGCAGTATTTT. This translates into CSAGLIAGGRADTQYF.

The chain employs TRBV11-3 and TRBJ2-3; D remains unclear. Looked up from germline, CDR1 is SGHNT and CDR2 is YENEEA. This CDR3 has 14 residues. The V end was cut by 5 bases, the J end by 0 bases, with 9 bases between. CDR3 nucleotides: TGTGCCAGCAGCCCAGGCCGGAGCACAGATACGCAGTATTTT. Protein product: CASSPGRSTDTQYF.

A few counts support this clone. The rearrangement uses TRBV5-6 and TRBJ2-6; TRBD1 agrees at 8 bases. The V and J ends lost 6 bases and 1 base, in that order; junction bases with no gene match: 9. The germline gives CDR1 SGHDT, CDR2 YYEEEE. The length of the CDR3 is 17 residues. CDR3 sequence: CASNTGGTTSGANVLTF. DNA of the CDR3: TGTGCCAGCAACACAGGGGGAACGACTTCTGGGGCCAACGTCCTGACTTTC.

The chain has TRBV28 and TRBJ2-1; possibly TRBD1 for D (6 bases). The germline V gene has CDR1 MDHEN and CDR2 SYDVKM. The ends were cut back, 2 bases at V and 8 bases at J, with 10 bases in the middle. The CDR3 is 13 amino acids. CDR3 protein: CASSLPNRDEQFF. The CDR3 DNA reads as TGTGCCAGCAGTTTACCGAACAGGGATGAGCAGTTCTTC.

CDR3 amino acids: CASGTGGFTDTQYF. The CDR3 nucleotides read TGTGCCAGCGGGACAGGGGGTTTCACAGATACGCAGTATTTT. The chain uses TRBV2 and TRBJ2-3, with 11 bases aligning to TRBD1. The CDR3 has 14 residues. J was trimmed by 2 bases and V by 8 bases; bases with no gene match: 3. In germline, CDR1 is SNHLY, CDR2 FYNNEI.

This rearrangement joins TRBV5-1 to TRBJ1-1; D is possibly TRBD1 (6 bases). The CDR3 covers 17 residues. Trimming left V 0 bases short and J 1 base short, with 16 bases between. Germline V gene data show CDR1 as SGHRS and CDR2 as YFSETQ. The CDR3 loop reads CASSLARGGAPNTEAFF. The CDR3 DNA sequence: TGCGCCAGCAGCTTGGCCCGGGGGGGCGCTCCGAACACTGAAGCTTTCTTT.

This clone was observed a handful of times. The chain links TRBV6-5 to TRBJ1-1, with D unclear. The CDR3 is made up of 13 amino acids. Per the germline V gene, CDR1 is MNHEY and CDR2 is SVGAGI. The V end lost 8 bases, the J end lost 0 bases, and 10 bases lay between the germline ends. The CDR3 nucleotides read TGTGCCAGCCAATCGGGTCTGAACACTGAAGCTTTCTTT. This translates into CASQSGLNTEAFF.

The CDR3 here is CATSDRGTGVYNEQFF. In DNA, the CDR3 is TGTGCCACCAGCGACCGTGGGACAGGGGTCTACAATGAGCAGTTCTTC. The V and J genes are TRBV15 and TRBJ2-1; 10 bases map to TRBD1. The germline gives CDR1 LNHNV, CDR2 YYDKDF (reference sequence). The CDR3 sequence is 16 residues long. Trimming removed 5 bases from V and 3 bases from J; junction bases left unmatched: 7.

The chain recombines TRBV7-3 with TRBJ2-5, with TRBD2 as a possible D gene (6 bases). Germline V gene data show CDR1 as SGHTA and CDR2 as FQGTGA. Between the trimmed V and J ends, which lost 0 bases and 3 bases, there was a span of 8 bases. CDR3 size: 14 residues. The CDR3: CASSLTWGEETQYF. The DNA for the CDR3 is TGTGCCAGCAGCTTAACGTGGGGGGAAGAGACCCAGTACTTC.

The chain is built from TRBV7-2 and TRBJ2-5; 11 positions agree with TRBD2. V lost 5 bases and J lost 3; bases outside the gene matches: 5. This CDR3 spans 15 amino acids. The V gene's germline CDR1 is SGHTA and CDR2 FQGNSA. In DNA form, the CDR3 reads TGTGCCAGCAGCAAACTAGCGGGAGCTGAAGAGACCCAGTACTTC. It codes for CASSKLAGAEETQYF.

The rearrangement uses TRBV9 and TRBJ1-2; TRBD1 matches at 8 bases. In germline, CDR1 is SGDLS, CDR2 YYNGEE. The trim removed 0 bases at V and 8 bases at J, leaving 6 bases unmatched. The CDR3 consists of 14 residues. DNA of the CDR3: TGTGCCAGCAGCGTAGGGTCCGACAGGGGAGGCTACACCTTC. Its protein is CASSVGSDRGGYTF.

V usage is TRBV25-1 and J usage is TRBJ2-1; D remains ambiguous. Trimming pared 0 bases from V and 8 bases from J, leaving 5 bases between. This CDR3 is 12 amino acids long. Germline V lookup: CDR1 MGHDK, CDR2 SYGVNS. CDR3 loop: CASSEYIDEQFF. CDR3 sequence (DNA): TGTGCCAGCAGTGAATATATAGATGAGCAGTTCTTC.

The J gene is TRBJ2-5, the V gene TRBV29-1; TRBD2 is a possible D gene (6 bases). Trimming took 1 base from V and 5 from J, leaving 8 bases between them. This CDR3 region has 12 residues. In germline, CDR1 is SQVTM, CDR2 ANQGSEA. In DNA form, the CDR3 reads TGCAGCGTTGAAGGGGGGGACGAGACCCAGTACTTC. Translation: CSVEGGDETQYF. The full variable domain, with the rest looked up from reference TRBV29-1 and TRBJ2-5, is SAVISQKPSRDICQRGTSLTIQCQVDSQVTMMFWYRQQPGQSLTLIATANQGSEATYESGFVIDKFPISRPNLTFSTLTVSNMSPEDSSIYLCSVEGGDETQYFGPGTRLLVL.

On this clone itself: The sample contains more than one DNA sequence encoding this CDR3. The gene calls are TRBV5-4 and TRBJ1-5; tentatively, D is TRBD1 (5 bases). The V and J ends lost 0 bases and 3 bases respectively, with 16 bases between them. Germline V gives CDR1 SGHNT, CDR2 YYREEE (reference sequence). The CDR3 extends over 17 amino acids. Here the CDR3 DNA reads TGTGCCAGCAGCTTGGACGCCGGAAGGGGCGACAATCAGCCCCAGCATTTT. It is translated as CASSLDAGRGDNQPQHF.

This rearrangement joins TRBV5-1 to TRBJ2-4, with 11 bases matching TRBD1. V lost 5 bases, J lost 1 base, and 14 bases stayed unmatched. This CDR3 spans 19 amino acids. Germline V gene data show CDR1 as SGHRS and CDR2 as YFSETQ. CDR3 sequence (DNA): TGCGCCAGCAGTTTAGGGACAGGGGGTGTATGGGTGGCCAAAAACATTCAGTACTTC. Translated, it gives CASSLGTGGVWVAKNIQYF.